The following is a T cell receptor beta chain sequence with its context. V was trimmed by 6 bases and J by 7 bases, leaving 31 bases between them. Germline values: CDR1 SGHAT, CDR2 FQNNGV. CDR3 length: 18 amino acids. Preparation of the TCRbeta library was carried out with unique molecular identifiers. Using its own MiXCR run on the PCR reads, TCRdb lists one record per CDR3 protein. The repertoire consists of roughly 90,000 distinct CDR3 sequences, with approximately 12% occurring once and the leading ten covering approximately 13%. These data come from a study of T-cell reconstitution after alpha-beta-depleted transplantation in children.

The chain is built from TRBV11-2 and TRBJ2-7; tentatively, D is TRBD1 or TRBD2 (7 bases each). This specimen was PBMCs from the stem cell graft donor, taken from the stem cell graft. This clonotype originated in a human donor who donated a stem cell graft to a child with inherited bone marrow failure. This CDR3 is CASRLRQGGRGGVVEQYF. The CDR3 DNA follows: TGTGCCAGCAGACTCCGACAGGGAGGGAGAGGGGGAGTAGTGGAGCAGTACTTC.